This paragraph reports one T cell receptor beta chain. The sample comes from a study of blood T cell repertoires in COVID-19. Turning to the study itself: In each case, the material was cDNA or gDNA derived from T cells, B-cell-depleted T cells, or PBMCs.

This CDR3 has 15 amino acids. Germline CDR1 is MGHDK and CDR2 is SYGVNS. V gave up 1 base and J gave up 3 bases; unmatched junction bases: 3. Seattle-derived patients entered the study during active infection and were followed longitudinally. Per the study methods: Reference gene primer amplification yielded estimated nucleated cell counts. Here immunoSEQ multiplex PCR was the method, and the copy in TCRdb shows in-frame clones only, minus some. The D gene and trimming were derived from the DNA, and the V and J assignments and clone size from that table. Of 300,000 to 350,000 clones in the sample, approximately 89% are singletons; the top ten hold around 3.9%.

The TCR comes from a woman between 55 and 75 years old with COVID-19, enrolled during active disease. This sequence joins TRBV25-1 and TRBJ1-1; 9 bases agree with TRBD1. The source material was peripheral blood. CDR3 residues: CASSEFGDRDTEAFF. The CDR3 DNA sequence: TGTGCCAGCAGTGAATTTGGGGACAGGGACACTGAAGCTTTCTTT.